The T cell receptor (beta chain) described here comes from a study of T cell responses to AZD1222 COVID-19 vaccine. General observations from the study: Recipients of AZD1222 seropositive at baseline numbered only 5 or 6. Reportedly, close to half of spike-specific TCRs are directed against unmutated variant regions. A rise in Spike-specific TCR breadth and depth followed two AZD1222 doses.

Germline V gene sequence: CDR1 MDHEN, CDR2 SYDVKM. The CDR3 runs 11 residues. V was shortened by 10 bases and J by 4 bases, with 8 bases between the two germline ends. Some clones are missing from TCRdb's copy, which holds only in-frame ones; the method was immunoSEQ multiplex PCR. Here the sample spans about 88,000 clones, about 91% being singletons. Details on this clone: Its cognate antigen is unknown.

The specimen comprised peripheral blood, sampled on day 0 of AZD1222 vaccination. This receptor was identified in an adult in good health. This rearrangement joins TRBV28 to TRBJ2-1, with D uncertain. CDR3 DNA: TGTGCCACGGCTCGGTACAATGAGCAGTTCTTC. It specifies CATARYNEQFF.